This TCR beta chain derives from a study of blood T cell repertoires in COVID-19. The assay was immunoSEQ multiplex PCR, and TCRdb's table has in-frame clones only and misses some. In the table there are 55,000 to 70,000 clones, about four fifths of which are singletons. CDR3 length equals 14 residues. Material: peripheral blood. This receptor was taken from a woman in her fifties or sixties with acute or convalescent COVID-19. The V gene is TRBV21-1, the J gene TRBJ2-7; the table's D call of TRBD1 was not tested on the DNA. TRBV21-1 is reported as a pseudogene. CDR3 DNA sequence: TGTGCCAGCAGGACAGGGGGCGTCGCCTACGAGCAGTACTTC. It specifies CASRTGGVAYEQYF.